Listed below are T cell receptor beta chains from one sample, sequenced in a study of beta chain features in type 1 diabetes. Assay: immunoSEQ multiplex PCR; the TCRdb copy retains only in-frame clones and omits some. The sample includes around 500,000 clones, around 28% of them seen just once. The sample was naive CD4+ T cells from blood. All receptors derive from a man between 18 and 35 years old in good health. The CDR3 runs from the conserved cysteine through the conserved F or W.

V	CDR3
TRBV30	CAWSGTVNEQYF
TRBV5-1	CASSLTPGNYGYTF
TRBV10-3	CAISESTGSYEQYF
TRBV5-1	CASSLTLGTGELFF
TRBV11-1	CASSLMPSGTQYF
TRBV5-1	CASSSNGQSYEQYF
TRBV7-2	CASRASGSSYNEQFF
TRBV12-5	CASARDTAYEQYF
TRBV7-2	CASSFIAGVGDTQYF
TRBV9	CASSVDGQLNTEAFF
TRBV4-3	CASSLDRGIEKLFF
TRBV7-9	CASSLNPLEEQYF
TRBV4-1	CASSQEGSSYNEQFF
TRBV4-2	CASSQERRESDTQYF
TRBV28	CASSPPLRTSGLRETQYF
TRBV15	CATSSSPGRADEQFF
TRBV6-1	CASSEVPAGSRDTQYF
TRBV5-6	CASSLERVEETQYF
TRBV7-3	CASSLTGGASTEAFF
TRBV9	CASSYRGPGETQYF
TRBV7-9	CASCDGRASGPYTGELFF
TRBV28	CASSFVGNEQFF
TRBV11-2	CASSLGRLLYEQYF
TRBV7-6	CASSYTTDTQYF
TRBV2	CASSQSSGLSYNEQFF
TRBV29-1	CSVSQGLNTEAFF
TRBV7-2	CASSLWREVTKNIQYF
TRBV7-2	CASSLSFWETQYF
TRBV2	CASSKAGPPANEQFF
TRBV27	CASSPQDYNEQFF
TRBV10-3	CAISGQGGYNEQFF
TRBV7-8	CASSFGLAATGELFF
TRBV27	CASSLAGGTYNEQFF